These T cell receptor beta chains were read from a single sample in a study of Ad26.COV2.S vaccination and SARS-CoV-2 variants. The method was immunoSEQ multiplex PCR; TCRdb's version includes in-frame clones alone and lacks a portion of them. The table includes about 680,000 clones, roughly 90% detected once. The specimen comprised peripheral blood, sampled in a trial of Ad26.COV2.S vaccine versus placebo. These receptors were obtained from a person aged 18-65 years who received the Ad26.COV2.S COVID-19 vaccine or a placebo. CDR3s include the opening cysteine and the closing phenylalanine or tryptophan. D genes are given only for firm matches.

v_call	j_call	d_call	cdr3_nt	cdr3_aa
TRBV6-5	TRBJ1-6	TRBD1	TGTGCCAGCAGACCAACAGGGGCGCGTTCACCCCTCCACTTT	CASRPTGARSPLHF
TRBV19	TRBJ1-5	-	TGTGCCAGTAGTGCTGGAGGGCAGTGGGTTCGTCAGCCCCAGCATTTT	CASSAGGQWVRQPQHF
TRBV4-1	TRBJ2-1	-	TGCGCCAGCAGCCAAGACAATGAGCAGTTCTTC	CASSQDNEQFF
TRBV5-1	TRBJ2-3	-	TGCGCCAGCAGCCCGCTCCTGGGGACCACAGATACGCAGTATTTT	CASSPLLGTTDTQYF
TRBV5-4	TRBJ1-2	-	TGTGCCAGCAGCTTGGGAGGGTCCTATGGCTACACCTTC	CASSLGGSYGYTF
TRBV6-5	TRBJ1-4	-	TGTGCCAGCAGTTACGATCACGCAACTAATGAAAAACTGTTTTTT	CASSYDHATNEKLFF
TRBV5-4	TRBJ1-4	-	TGTGCCAGCAGCTCGAACGACGAAAAACTGTTTTTT	CASSSNDEKLFF
TRBV5-6	TRBJ1-1	-	TGTGCCAGCAGCTTGGGTAGGGGAGAAACTGAAGCTTTCTTT	CASSLGRGETEAFF
TRBV4-3	TRBJ1-1	TRBD1	TGCGCCAGCAGCCAACACAGGGGTTTGAGGGCTTTCTTT	CASSQHRGLRAFF
TRBV10-3	TRBJ2-7	TRBD1	TGTGCCATCAGTGTCGACAGGGGCCCCTACGAGCAGTACTTC	CAISVDRGPYEQYF